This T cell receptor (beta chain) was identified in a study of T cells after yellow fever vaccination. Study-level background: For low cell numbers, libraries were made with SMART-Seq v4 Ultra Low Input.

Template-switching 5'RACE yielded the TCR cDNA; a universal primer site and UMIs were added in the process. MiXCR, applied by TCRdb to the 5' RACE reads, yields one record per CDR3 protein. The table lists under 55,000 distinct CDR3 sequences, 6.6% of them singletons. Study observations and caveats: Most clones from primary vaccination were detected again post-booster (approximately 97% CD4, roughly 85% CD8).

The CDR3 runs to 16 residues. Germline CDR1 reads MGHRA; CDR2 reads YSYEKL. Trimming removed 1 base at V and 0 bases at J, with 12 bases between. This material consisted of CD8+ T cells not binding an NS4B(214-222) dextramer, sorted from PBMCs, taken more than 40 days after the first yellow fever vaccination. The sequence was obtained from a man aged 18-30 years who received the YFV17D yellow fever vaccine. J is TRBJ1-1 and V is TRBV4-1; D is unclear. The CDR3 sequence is CASSQASPPLNTEAFF. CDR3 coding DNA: TGCGCCAGCAGCCAAGCATCTCCACCCTTGAACACTGAAGCTTTCTTT.